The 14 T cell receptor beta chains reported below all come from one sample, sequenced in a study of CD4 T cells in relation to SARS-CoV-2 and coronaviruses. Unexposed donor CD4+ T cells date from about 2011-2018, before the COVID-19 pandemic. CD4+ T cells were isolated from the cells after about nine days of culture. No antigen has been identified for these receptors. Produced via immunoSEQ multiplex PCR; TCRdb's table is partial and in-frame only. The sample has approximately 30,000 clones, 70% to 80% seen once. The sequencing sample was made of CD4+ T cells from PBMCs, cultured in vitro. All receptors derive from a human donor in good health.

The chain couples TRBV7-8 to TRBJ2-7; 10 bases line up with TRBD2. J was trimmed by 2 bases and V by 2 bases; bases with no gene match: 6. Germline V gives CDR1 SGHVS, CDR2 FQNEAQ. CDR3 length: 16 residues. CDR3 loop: CASSLRETSGPYEQYF. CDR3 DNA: TGTGCCAGCAGCTTAAGAGAGACTAGCGGGCCCTACGAGCAGTACTTC.

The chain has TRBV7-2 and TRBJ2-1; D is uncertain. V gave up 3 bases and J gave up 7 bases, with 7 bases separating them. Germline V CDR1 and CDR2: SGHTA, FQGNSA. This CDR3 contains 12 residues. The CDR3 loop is CASSFSANEQFF. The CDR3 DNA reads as TGTGCCAGCAGCTTTTCGGCAAATGAGCAGTTCTTC.

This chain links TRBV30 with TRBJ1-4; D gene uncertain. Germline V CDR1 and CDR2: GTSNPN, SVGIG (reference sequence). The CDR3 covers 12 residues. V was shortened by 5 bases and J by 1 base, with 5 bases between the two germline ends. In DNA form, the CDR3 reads TGTGCCTGGGGCAGAACTAATGAAAAACTGTTTTTT. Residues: CAWGRTNEKLFF.

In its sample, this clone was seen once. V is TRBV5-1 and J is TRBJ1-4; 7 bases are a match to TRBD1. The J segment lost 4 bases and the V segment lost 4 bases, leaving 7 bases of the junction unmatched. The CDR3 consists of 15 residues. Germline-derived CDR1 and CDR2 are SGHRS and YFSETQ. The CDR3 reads CASSMGTADNEKLFF. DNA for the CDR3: TGCGCCAGCAGCATGGGGACAGCGGATAATGAAAAACTGTTTTTT.

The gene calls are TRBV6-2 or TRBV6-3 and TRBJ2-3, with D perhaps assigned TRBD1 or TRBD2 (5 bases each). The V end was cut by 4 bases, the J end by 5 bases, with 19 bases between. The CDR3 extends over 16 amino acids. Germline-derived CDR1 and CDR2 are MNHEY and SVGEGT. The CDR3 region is CASSFLRVAYKDTQYF. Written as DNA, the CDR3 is TGTGCCAGCAGTTTCCTCAGGGTAGCGTATAAAGATACGCAGTATTTT.

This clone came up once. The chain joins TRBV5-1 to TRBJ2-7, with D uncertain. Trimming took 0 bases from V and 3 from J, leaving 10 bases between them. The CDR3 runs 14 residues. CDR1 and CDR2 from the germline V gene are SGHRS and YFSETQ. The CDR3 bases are TGCGCCAGCAGCTTGGCCGCAGATCTCTACGAGCAGTACTTC. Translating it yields CASSLAADLYEQYF.

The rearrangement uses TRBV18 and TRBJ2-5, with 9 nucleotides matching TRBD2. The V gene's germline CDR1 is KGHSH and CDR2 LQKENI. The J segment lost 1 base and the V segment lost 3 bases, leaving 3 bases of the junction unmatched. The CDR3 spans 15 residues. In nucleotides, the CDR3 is TGTGCCAGCTCACCCCCGGGACTAGCCCAAGAGACCCAGTACTTC. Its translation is CASSPPGLAQETQYF.

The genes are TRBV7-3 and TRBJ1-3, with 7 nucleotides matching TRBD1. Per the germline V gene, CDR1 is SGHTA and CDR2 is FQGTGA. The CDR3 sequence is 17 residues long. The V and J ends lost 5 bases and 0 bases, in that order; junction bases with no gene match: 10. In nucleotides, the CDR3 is TGTGCCAGCAGCCCCACGGGACAGAGGAGCTCTGGAAACACCATATATTTT. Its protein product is CASSPTGQRSSGNTIYF.

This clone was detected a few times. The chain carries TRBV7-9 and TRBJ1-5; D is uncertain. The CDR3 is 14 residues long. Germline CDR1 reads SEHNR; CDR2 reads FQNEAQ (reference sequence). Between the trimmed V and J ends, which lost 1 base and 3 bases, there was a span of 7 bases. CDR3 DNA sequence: TGTGCCAGCAGCTTAGAGGCTTCCAATCAGCCCCAGCATTTT. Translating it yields CASSLEASNQPQHF.

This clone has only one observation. The CDR3 region is CATSDPTGDPYEQYF. The CDR3, as DNA: TGTGCCACCAGTGATCCGACAGGGGACCCCTACGAGCAGTACTTC. The chain employs TRBV24-1 and TRBJ2-7, with TRBD1 identical over 8 bases. The CDR3 extends over 15 amino acids. V lost 3 bases and J lost 2; bases outside the gene matches: 5. Germline CDR1 reads KGHDR; CDR2 reads SFDVKD.

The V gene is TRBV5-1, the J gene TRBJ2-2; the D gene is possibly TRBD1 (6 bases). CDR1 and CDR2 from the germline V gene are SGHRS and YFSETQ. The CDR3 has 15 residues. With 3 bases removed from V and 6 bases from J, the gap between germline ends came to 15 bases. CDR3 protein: CASSSRRGGPGELFF. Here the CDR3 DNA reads TGCGCCAGCAGCTCTCGCAGGGGTGGTCCCGGGGAGCTGTTTTTT.

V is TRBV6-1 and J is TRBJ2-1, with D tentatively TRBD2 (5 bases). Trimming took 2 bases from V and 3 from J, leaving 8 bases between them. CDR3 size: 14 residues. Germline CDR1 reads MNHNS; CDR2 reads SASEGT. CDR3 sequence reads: CASSESGSYNEQFF. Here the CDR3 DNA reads TGTGCCAGCAGTGAATCGGGGAGCTACAATGAGCAGTTCTTC.

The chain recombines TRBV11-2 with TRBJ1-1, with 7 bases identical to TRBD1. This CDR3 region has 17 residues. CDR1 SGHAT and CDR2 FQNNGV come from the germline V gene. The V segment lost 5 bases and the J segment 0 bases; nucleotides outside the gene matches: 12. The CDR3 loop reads CASSTVLRDSLNTEAFF. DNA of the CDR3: TGTGCCAGCAGCACCGTACTCCGGGACAGCCTGAACACTGAAGCTTTCTTT.

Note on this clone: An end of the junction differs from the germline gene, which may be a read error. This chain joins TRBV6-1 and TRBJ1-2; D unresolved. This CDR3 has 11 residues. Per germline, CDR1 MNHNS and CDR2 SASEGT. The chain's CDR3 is CASSEAGTFAF. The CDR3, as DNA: TGTGCCAGCAGTGAAGCTGGCACCTTTGCCTTC.